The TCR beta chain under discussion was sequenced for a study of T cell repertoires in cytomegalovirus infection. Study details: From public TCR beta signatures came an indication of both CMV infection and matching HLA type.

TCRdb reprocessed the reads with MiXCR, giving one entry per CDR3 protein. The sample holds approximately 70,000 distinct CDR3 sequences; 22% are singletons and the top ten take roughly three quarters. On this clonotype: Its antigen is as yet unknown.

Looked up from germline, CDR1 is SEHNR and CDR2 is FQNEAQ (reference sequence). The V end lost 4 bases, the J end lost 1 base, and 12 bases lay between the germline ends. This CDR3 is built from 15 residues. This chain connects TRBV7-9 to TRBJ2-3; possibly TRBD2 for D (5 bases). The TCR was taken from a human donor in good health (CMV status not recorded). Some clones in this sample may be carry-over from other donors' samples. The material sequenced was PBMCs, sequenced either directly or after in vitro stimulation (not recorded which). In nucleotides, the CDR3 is TGTGCCAGCAGCTCGCCCGGTAGCGGCACAGATACGCAGTATTTT. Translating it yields CASSSPGSGTDTQYF. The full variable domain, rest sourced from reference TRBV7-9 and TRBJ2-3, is DTGVSQNPRHKITKRGQNVTFRCDPISEHNRLYWYRQTLGQGPEFLTYFQNEAQLEKSRLLSDRFSAERPKGSFSTLEIQRTEQGDSAMYLCASSSPGSGTDTQYFGPGTRLTVL.